This TCR beta chain was found in a study of cytomegalovirus exposure and HLA in healthy donors. Overall study findings and caveats: In a later analysis, HLA-C alleles had the fewest associated TCRs, DRB1 alleles the most. An analysis that came later showed most CMV-associated TCR beta chains appearing HLA-restricted. An analysis was carried out later, and it reportedly showed fewer N-insertions in an Asian-associated ancestry cluster than the approximately 670-donor mean.

This clone was seen just once. Its matching antigen is unknown. At the DNA level, this CDR3 is encoded by other sequences in the same sample as well. This CDR3 comprises 15 residues. V gave up 8 bases and J gave up 8 bases; unmatched junction bases: 13. CDR1 and CDR2 (germline): MGHDK, SYGVNS. With 60 Vbeta and 13 Jbeta primers, the PCR was carried out. Sequencing was performed with immunoSEQ multiplex PCR; in TCRdb, only in-frame clones are kept and a portion is missing. In the table there are about 150,000 clones, around 79% of which are singletons. Sequencing input: PBMCs. This sequence was found in a male donor in good health and CMV-seronegative. The J gene is TRBJ2-2, the V gene TRBV25-1, with 8 bases matching TRBD2. In nucleotides, the CDR3 is TGTGCCAGCTATCGGGAGGGCCGATTGGGTGGGGAGCTGTTTTTT. Translated: CASYREGRLGGELFF.